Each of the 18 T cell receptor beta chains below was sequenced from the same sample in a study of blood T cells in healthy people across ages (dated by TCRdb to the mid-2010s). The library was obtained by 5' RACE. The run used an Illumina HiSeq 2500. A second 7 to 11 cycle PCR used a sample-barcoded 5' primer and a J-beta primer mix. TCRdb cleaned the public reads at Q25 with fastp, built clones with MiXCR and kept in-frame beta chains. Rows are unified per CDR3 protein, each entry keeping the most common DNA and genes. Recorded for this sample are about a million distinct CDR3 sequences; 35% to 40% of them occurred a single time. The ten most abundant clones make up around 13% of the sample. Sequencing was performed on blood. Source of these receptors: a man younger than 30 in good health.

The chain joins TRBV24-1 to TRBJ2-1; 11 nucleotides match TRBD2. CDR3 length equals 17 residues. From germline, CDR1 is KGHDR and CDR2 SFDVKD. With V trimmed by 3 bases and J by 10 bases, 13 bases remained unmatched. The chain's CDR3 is CATSDAGTSGGILEQFF. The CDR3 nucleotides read TGTGCCACCAGTGATGCCGGGACTAGCGGTGGAATACTGGAGCAGTTCTTC.

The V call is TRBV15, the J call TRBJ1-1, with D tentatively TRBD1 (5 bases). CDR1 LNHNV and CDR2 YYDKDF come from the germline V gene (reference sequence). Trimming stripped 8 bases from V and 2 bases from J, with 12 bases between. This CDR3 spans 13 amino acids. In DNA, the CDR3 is TGTGCCACCGGGGGAGGGGTCAACACTGAAGCTTTCTTT. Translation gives CATGGGVNTEAFF.

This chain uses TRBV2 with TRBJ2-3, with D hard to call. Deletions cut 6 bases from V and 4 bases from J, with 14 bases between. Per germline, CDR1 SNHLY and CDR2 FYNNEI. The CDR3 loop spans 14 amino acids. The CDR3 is CASSWFVSADTQYF. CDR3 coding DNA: TGTGCCAGCAGCTGGTTTGTAAGCGCAGATACGCAGTATTTT.

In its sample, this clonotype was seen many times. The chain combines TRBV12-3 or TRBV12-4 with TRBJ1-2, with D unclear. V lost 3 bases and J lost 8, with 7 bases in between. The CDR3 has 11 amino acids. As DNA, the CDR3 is TGTGCCAGCAGTTTTAGAGGGGGCTACACCTTC. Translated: CASSFRGGYTF.

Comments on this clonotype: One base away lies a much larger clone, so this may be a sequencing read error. The CDR3 here is CASSPPTGHNKQFF. The CDR3 nucleotides are TGTGCCAGCAGTCCTCCAACTGGTCACAATAAGCAGTTCTTC. The chain combines TRBV6-5 with TRBJ2-1; no firm D call. This CDR3 is 14 amino acids long. CDR1 and CDR2 from the germline V gene are MNHEY and SVGAGI.

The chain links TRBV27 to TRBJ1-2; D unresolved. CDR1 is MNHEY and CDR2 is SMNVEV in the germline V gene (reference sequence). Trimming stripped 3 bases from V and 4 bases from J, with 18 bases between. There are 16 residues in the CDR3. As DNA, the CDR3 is TGTGCCAGCAGTTTGGGCGGCGTATCAACCCCCTATGGCTACACCTTC. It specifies CASSLGGVSTPYGYTF.

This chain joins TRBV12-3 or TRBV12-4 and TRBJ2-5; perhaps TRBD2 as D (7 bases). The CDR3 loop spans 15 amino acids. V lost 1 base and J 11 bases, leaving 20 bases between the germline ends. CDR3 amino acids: CASSLERGAGYEQYF. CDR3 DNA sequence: TGTGCCAGCAGTTTAGAACGGGGGGCCGGGTATGAGCAGTACTTC.

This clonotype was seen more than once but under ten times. As DNA, the CDR3 is TGTGCCAGCAGCCCCGATTCGGGGGGACAGGGAGAGACCCAGTACTTC. Translation gives CASSPDSGGQGETQYF. V is TRBV7-9 and J is TRBJ2-5; TRBD1 matches 9 bases. V was pared by 5 bases and J by 4 bases, with 11 bases of the junction left unmatched. Germline CDR1 and CDR2: SEHNR and FQNEAQ (reference sequence). The CDR3 spans 16 residues.

The CDR3 reads CASSPPGPSVYTF. The CDR3 nucleotides read TGTGCCAGCAGCCCCCCAGGTCCTTCAGTCTACACCTTC. This sequence joins TRBV7-9 and TRBJ1-2; no firm D call. The germline gives CDR1 SEHNR, CDR2 FQNEAQ (reference sequence). V shed 5 bases and J shed 10 bases, with 17 bases lying between them. This CDR3 comprises 13 residues.

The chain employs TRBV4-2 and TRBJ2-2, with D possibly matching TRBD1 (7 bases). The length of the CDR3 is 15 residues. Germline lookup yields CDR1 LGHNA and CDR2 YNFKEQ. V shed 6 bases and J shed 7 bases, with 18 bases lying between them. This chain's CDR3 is CASRRGQGGVGELFF. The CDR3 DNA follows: TGTGCCAGCAGGCGTGGGCAGGGGGGAGTCGGGGAGCTGTTTTTT.

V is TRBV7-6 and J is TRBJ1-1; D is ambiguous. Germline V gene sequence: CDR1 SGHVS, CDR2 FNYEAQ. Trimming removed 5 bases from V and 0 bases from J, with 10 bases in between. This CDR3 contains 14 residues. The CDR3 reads CASSPLPMNTEAFF. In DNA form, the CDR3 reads TGTGCCAGCAGCCCGTTGCCCATGAACACTGAAGCTTTCTTT. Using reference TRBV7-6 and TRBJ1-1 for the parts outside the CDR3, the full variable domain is GAGVSQSPRYKVTKRGQDVALRCDPISGHVSLYWYRQALGQGPEFLTYFNYEAQQDKSGLPNDRFSAERPEGSISTLTIQRTEQRDSAMYRCASSPLPMNTEAFFGQGTRLTVV.

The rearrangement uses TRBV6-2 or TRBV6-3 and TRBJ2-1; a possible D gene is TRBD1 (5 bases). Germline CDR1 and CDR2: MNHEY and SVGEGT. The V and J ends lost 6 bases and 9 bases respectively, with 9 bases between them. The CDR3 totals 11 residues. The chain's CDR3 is CASRTAGEQFF. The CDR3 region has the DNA TGTGCCAGCAGGACAGCTGGTGAGCAGTTCTTC.

The CDR3 DNA is TGTGCCAGCAGCTTAGCCCTGACAGGGGCGGGTGGCTACACCTTC. This codes for CASSLALTGAGGYTF. The chain has TRBV7-2 and TRBJ1-2; TRBD1 agrees at 8 bases. The CDR3 covers 15 residues. V shed 0 bases, J shed 7 bases, and the junction held 7 bases outside the gene matches. In germline, CDR1 is SGHTA, CDR2 FQGNSA.

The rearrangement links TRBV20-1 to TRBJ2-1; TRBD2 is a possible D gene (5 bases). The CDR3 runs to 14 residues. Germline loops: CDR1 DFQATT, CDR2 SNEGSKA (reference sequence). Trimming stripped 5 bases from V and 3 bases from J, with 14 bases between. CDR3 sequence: CSADRDQNYNEQFF. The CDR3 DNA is TGCAGTGCTGACCGGGATCAAAACTACAATGAGCAGTTCTTC.

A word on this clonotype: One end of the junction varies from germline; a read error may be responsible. The CDR3 DNA reads as TGTGCCAACAGCTTAGCCAGTCCGCAGTTCTTC. It codes for CANSLASPQFF. The V gene is TRBV7-9, the J gene TRBJ2-1; D unclear. This CDR3 contains 11 residues. Germline V CDR1 and CDR2: SEHNR, FQNEAQ (reference sequence).

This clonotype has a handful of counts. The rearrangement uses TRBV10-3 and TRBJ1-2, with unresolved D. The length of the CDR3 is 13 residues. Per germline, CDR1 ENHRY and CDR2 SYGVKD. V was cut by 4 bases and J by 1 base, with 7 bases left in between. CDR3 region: CAISGQDNYGYTF. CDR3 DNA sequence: TGTGCCATCAGTGGGCAGGATAACTATGGCTACACCTTC.

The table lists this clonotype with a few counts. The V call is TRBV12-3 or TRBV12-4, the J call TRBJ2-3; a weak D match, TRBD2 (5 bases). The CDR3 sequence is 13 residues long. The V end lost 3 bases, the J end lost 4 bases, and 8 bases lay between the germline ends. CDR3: CASSFGVADTQYF. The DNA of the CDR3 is TGTGCCAGCAGTTTCGGGGTGGCAGATACGCAGTATTTT.

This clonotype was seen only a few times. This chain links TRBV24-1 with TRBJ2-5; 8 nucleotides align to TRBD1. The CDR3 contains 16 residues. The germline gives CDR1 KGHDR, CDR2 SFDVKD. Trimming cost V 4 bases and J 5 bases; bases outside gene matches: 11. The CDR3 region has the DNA TGTGCCACCAGTGACCCAGGACAGGGAAGTGTCGAGACCCAGTACTTC. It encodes CATSDPGQGSVETQYF.